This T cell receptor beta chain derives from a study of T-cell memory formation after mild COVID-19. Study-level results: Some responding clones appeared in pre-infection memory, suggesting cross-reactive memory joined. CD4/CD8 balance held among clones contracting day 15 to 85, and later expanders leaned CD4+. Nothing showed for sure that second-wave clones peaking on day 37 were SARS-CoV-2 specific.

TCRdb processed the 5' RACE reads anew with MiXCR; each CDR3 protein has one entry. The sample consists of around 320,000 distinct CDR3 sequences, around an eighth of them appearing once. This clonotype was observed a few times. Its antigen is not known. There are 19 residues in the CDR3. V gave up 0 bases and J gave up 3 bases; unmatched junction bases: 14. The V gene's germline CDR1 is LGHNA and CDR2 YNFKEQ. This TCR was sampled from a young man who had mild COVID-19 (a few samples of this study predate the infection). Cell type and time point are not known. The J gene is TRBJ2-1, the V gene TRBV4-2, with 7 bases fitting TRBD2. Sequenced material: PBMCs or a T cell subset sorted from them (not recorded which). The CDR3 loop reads CASSQDYGRGAGNYNEQFF. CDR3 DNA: TGTGCCAGCAGCCAAGATTATGGGCGCGGAGCGGGGAACTACAATGAGCAGTTCTTC.